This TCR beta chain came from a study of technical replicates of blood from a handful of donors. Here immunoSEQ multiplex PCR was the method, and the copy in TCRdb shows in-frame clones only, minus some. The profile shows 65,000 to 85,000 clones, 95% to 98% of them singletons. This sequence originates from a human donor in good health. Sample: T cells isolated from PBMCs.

The CDR3 DNA reads as TGTGCCAGCAGAAAACCGGGACTAGCGGACCGCACAGATACGCAGTATTTT. Its translation: CASRKPGLADRTDTQYF. This chain uses TRBV7-2 with TRBJ2-3; 11 positions agree with TRBD2. V lost 6 bases to trimming and J lost 1 base; unmatched junction nucleotides: 9. The length of the CDR3 is 17 residues. Looked up from germline, CDR1 is SGHTA and CDR2 is FQGNSA.